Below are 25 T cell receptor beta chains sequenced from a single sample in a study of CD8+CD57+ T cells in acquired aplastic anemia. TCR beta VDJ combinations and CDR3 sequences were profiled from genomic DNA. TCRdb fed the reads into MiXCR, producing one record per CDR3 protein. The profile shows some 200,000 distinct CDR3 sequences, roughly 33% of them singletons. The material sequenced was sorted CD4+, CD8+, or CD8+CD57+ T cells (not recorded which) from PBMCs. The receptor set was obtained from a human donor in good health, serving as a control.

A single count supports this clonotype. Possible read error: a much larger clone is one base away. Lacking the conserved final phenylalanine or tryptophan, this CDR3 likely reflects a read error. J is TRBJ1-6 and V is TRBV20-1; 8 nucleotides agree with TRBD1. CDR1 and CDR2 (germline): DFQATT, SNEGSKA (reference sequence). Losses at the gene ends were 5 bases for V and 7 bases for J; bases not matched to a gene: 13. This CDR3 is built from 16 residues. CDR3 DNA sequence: TGCAGTGCTCAGACGGGACAGGCGGGTCGGAATTCACCCCTCCACTCT. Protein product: CSAQTGQAGRNSPLHS.

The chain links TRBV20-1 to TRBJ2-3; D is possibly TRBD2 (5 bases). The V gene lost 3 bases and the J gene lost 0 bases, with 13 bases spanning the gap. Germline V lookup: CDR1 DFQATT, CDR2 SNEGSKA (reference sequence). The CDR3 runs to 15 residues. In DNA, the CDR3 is TGCAGTGCTAGGGAGCGGCGGCCTAGCACAGATACGCAGTATTTT. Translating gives CSARERRPSTDTQYF.

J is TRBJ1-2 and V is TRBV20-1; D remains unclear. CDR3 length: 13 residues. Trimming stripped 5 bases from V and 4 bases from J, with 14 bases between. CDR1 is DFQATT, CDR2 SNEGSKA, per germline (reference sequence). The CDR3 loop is CSALPKFGYGYTF. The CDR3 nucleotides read TGCAGTGCTCTCCCCAAGTTTGGCTATGGCTACACCTTC.

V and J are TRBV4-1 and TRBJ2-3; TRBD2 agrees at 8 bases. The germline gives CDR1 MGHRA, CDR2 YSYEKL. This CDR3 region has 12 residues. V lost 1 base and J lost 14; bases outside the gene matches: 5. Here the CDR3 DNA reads TGCGCCAGCAGCCAAGCGAGCGGGAGACGGTATTTT. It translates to CASSQASGRRYF.

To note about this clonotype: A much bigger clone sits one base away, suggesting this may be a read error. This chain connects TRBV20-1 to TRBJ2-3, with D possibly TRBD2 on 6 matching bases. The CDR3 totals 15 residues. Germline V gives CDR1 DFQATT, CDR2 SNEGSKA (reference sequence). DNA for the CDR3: TGCAGTGCTGGAGATCCGACGGGGGTCCCAGATACGCAGTATTTT. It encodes CSAGDPTGVPDTQYF.

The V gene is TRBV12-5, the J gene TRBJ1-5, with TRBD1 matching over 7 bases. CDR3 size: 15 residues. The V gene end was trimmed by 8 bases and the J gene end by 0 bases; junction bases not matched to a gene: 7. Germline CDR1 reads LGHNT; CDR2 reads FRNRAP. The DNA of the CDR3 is TGTGCTAGTTCCTTGGGACAGTCTAGCAATCAGCCCCAGCATTTT. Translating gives CASSLGQSSNQPQHF.

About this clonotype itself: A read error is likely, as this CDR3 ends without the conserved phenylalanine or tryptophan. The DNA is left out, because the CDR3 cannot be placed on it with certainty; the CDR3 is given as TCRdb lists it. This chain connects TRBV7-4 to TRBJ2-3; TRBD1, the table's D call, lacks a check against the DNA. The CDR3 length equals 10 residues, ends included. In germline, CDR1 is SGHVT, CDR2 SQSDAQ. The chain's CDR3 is CASFQVLAGV.

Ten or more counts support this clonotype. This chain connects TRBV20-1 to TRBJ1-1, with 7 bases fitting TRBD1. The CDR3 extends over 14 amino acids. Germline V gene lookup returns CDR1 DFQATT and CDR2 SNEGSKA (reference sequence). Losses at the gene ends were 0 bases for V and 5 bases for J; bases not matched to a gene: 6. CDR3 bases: TGCAGTGCTAGAGACTTGACAGGGCGAACTGAAGCTTTCTTT. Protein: CSARDLTGRTEAFF.

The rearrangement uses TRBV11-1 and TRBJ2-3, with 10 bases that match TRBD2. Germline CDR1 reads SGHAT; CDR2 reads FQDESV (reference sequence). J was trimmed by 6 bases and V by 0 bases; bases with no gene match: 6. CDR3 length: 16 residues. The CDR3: CASSLASGRAFDTQYF. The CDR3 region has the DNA TGTGCCAGCAGCTTAGCGAGCGGGAGGGCCTTTGATACGCAGTATTTT.

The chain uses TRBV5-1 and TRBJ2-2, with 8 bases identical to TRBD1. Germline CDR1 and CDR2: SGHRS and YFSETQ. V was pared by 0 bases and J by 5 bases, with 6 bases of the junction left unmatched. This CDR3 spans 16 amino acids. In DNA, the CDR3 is TGCGCCAGCAGCTTGGCCTCGACAGGGGCGACCGGGGAGCTGTTTTTT. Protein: CASSLASTGATGELFF.

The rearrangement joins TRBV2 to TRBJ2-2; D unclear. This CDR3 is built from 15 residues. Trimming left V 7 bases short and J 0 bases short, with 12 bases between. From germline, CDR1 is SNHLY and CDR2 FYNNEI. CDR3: CASKGHLSNTGELFF. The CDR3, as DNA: TGTGCCAGCAAGGGCCACCTCTCGAACACCGGGGAGCTGTTTTTT.

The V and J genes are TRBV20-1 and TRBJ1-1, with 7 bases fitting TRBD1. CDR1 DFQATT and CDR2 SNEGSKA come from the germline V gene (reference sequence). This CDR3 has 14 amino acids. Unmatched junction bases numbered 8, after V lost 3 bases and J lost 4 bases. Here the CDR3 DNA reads TGCAGTGCTAGGCAGACAGGGTCCCTCACTGAAGCTTTCTTT. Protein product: CSARQTGSLTEAFF.

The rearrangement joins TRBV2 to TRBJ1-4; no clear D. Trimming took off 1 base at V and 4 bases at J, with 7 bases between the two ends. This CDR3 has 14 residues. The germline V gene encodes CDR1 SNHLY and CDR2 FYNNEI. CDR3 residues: CASSEDSVNEKLFF. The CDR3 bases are TGTGCCAGCAGTGAAGATTCGGTTAATGAAAAACTGTTTTTT.

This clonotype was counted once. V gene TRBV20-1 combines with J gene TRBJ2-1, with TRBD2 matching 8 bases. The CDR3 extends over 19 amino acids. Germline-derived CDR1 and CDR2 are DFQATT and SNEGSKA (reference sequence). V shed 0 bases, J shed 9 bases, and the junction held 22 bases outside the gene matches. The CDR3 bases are TGCAGTGCTAGAGATCGGGGGTATTTTATGGCGGGGGGCCGTTCTGAGCAGTTCTTC. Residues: CSARDRGYFMAGGRSEQFF.

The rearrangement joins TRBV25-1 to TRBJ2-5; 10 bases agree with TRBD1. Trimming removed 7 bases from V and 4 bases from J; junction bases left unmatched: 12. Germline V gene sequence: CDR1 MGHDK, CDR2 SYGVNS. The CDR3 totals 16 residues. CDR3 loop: CASTRRDRGLGETQYF. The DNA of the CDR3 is TGTGCCAGCACTAGAAGGGACAGGGGATTGGGAGAGACCCAGTACTTC.

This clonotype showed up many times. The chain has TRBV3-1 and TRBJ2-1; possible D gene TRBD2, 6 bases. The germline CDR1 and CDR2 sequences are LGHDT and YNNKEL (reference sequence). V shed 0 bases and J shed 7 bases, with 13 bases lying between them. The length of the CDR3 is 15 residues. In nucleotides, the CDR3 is TGTGCCAGCAGCCAAGAGCAGACTAGATGGAATGAGCAGTTCTTC. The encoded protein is CASSQEQTRWNEQFF.

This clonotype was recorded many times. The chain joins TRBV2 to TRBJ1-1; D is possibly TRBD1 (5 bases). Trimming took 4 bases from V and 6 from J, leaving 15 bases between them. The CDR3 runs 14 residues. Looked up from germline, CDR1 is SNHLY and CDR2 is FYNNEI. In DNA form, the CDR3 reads TGTGCCAGCAGTGTAGACAGATTAATACCTGAAGCTTTCTTT. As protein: CASSVDRLIPEAFF.

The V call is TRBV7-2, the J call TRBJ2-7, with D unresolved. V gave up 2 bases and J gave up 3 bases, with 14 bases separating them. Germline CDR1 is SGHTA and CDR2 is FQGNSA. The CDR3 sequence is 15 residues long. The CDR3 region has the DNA TGTGCCAGCAGCTTAAGTCCCCTGGGGTACTACGAGCAGTACTTC. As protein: CASSLSPLGYYEQYF.

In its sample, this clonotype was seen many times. The CDR3 DNA sequence: TGTGCCAGCAGCACCGCAACGGGAGCGGATACGCAGTATTTT. It translates to CASSTATGADTQYF. This chain connects TRBV7-3 to TRBJ2-3; D perhaps matches TRBD2 (6 bases). CDR1 is SGHTA, CDR2 FQGTGA, per germline. Trimming stripped 5 bases from V and 6 bases from J, with 15 bases between. There are 14 residues in the CDR3.

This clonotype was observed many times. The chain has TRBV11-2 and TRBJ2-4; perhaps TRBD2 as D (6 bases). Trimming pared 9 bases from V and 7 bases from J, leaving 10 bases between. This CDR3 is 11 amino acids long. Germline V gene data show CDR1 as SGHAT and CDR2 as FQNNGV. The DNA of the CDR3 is TGTGCCAGTATGGCGGGGAACATTCAGTACTTC. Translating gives CASMAGNIQYF.

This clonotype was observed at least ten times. CDR3 in DNA: TGCGCCAGCAGCCACGGACAGGCTGATTCACCCCTCCACTTT. This gives the protein CASSHGQADSPLHF. The V gene is TRBV5-1, the J gene TRBJ1-6; 7 bases fit TRBD1. The CDR3 covers 14 residues. The J segment lost 8 bases and the V segment lost 4 bases, leaving 6 bases of the junction unmatched. Germline lookup yields CDR1 SGHRS and CDR2 YFSETQ.

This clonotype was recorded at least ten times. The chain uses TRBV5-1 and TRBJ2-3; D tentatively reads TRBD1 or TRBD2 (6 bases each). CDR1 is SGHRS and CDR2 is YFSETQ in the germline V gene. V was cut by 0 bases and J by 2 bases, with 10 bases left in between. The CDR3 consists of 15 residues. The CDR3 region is CASSLVGGHTDTQYF. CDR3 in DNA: TGCGCCAGCAGCTTGGTGGGGGGCCACACAGATACGCAGTATTTT.

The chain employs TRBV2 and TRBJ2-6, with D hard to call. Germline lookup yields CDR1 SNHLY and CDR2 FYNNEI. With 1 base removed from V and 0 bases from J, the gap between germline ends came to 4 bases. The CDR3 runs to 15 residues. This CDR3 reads CASSEDDSGANVLTF. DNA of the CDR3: TGTGCCAGCAGTGAAGACGACTCTGGGGCCAACGTCCTGACTTTC.

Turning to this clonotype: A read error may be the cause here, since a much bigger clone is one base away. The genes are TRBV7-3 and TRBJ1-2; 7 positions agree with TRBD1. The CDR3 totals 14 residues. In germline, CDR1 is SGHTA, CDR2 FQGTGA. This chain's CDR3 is CANSSGDRAYGYTF. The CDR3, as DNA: TGTGCCAACAGCTCCGGCGACAGGGCCTATGGCTACACCTTC.

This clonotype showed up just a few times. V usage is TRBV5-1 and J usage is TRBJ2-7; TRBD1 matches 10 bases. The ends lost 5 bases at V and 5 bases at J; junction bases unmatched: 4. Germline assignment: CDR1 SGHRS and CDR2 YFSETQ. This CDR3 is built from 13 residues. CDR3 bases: TGCGCCAGCAGGGACAGGGGGTCCAACGAGCAGTACTTC. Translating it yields CASRDRGSNEQYF.